Listed below are T cell receptor beta chains from one sample, sequenced in a study of T-cell memory formation after mild COVID-19. TCRdb processed the 5' RACE reads anew with MiXCR; each CDR3 protein has one entry. The data show approximately 300,000 distinct CDR3 sequences, more than 15% seen once. The sequencing sample was made of PBMCs or a T cell subset sorted from them (not recorded which). Every receptor here comes from a man aged 18 to 30 who had mild COVID-19 (a few samples of this study predate the infection). Cell type and time point are not known. Both conserved end residues are part of each CDR3. A D gene is named only where the DNA matches it firmly. Rows may omit the clone size; those that give it use once, few, many or a size class.

J gene,clone size,V gene,D gene,CDR3 protein,CDR3 DNA
TRBJ1-2,.,TRBV2,TRBD1,CASSDSQGDGYTF,TGTGCCAGCAGTGATAGTCAGGGGGATGGCTACACCTTC
TRBJ2-5,few,TRBV5-4,TRBD2,CASSSGTSGQETQYF,TGTGCCAGCAGCTCCGGGACTAGCGGCCAAGAGACCCAGTACTTC
TRBJ2-7,.,TRBV7-2,.,CASSLADLSYEQYF,TGTGCCAGCAGCTTAGCGGACCTCTCCTACGAGCAGTACTTC
TRBJ2-7,many,TRBV6-6,TRBD2,CASSYSSLAGSYEQYF,TGTGCCAGCAGTTACTCGTCCCTAGCGGGTTCCTACGAGCAGTACTTC
TRBJ1-1,.,TRBV11-2,.,CASSLEGLANTEAFF,TGTGCCAGCAGCTTAGAGGGCTTGGCGAACACTGAAGCTTTCTTT
TRBJ1-3,once,TRBV2,.,CASSGPGLSSGNTIYF,TGTGCCAGCAGTGGACCGGGACTGAGCTCTGGAAACACCATATATTTT
TRBJ1-4,few,TRBV5-1,.,CASSLARGREKLFF,TGCGCCAGCAGCTTGGCCAGGGGACGAGAAAAACTGTTTTTT
TRBJ1-6,.,TRBV5-6,.,CASSLVGSNSPLHF,TGTGCCAGCAGCTTGGTTGGGAGTAATTCACCCCTCCACTTT
TRBJ1-1,many,TRBV29-1,.,CSAIGGQPNTEAFF,TGCAGCGCAATAGGGGGACAACCGAACACTGAAGCTTTCTTT
TRBJ1-2,few,TRBV4-1,TRBD1,CASSQPRDRVYGYTF,TGCGCCAGCAGCCAACCCCGGGACAGGGTCTATGGCTACACCTTC
TRBJ1-1,.,TRBV6-4,TRBD1,CASRLRQGALEAFF,TGTGCCAGCAGACTACGACAGGGGGCTCTAGAAGCTTTCTTT
TRBJ1-6,.,TRBV6-5,.,CASSYRARRWGSLHF,TGTGCCAGCAGTTACAGAGCGAGGCGGTGGGGGTCCCTCCACTTT
TRBJ1-6,.,TRBV6-5,TRBD1,CASSYSGTANSPLHF,TGTGCCAGCAGTTACAGTGGGACAGCTAATTCACCCCTCCACTTT
TRBJ2-5,few,TRBV4-1,.,CASSRLTGGGETQYF,TGCGCCAGCAGCCGATTGACCGGGGGTGGGGAGACCCAGTACTTC
TRBJ2-7,few,TRBV4-1,.,CASSQDPGRGGLGQYF,TGCGCCAGCAGCCAAGATCCGGGGCGTGGGGGATTGGGGCAGTACTTC
TRBJ2-3,many,TRBV5-6,.,CASSSSSPDTQYF,TGTGCCAGCAGCTCATCTAGTCCAGATACGCAGTATTTT
TRBJ1-3,few,TRBV7-2,TRBD1,CASSPDREVYTIYF,TGTGCCAGCAGCCCGGACAGGGAGGTATACACCATATATTTT
TRBJ2-3,.,TRBV5-1,TRBD2,CASGSDSGGPTDTQYF,TGCGCCAGCGGGAGTGACAGCGGGGGGCCCACAGATACGCAGTATTTT
TRBJ1-1,many,TRBV9,.,CASSVGGDSAEAFF,TGTGCCAGCAGCGTAGGAGGGGATAGCGCTGAAGCTTTCTTT
TRBJ2-6,.,TRBV28,TRBD1,CASIPTGGRANVLTF,TGTGCCAGCATCCCGACAGGGGGCAGGGCCAACGTCCTGACTTTC
TRBJ1-4,few,TRBV28,.,CASSARGRSEKLFF,TGTGCCAGCAGTGCGCGGGGGCGTTCTGAAAAACTGTTTTTT
TRBJ2-1,.,TRBV6-5,TRBD2,CASSYAGLAGGKDEQFF,TGTGCCAGCAGTTACGCCGGACTGGCGGGGGGGAAGGATGAGCAGTTCTTC
TRBJ2-7,few,TRBV29-1,.,CSVVSGDLSYEQYF,TGCAGCGTTGTTTCGGGGGACTTATCCTACGAGCAGTACTTC
TRBJ2-3,.,TRBV9,.,CASSDRPGTDTQYF,TGTGCCAGCAGCGACAGGCCAGGGACAGATACGCAGTATTTT
TRBJ2-5,.,TRBV20-1,TRBD2,CSASFAGGMQETQYF,TGCAGTGCTAGCTTTGCGGGGGGGATGCAAGAGACCCAGTACTTC
TRBJ1-4,few,TRBV11-2,.,CASSSARGAEKEKLFF,TGTGCCAGCAGCTCAGCAAGGGGCGCTGAAAAGGAAAAACTGTTTTTT
TRBJ2-5,.,TRBV7-2,.,CASSVTSGETQYF,TGTGCCAGCAGCGTAACCTCGGGAGAGACCCAGTACTTC
TRBJ2-3,many,TRBV5-4,.,CASSLRGGKDTQYF,TGTGCCAGCAGCTTGAGGGGAGGCAAGGATACGCAGTATTTT
TRBJ2-3,.,TRBV4-2,.,CASSQDRDLQYF,TGTGCCAGCAGCCAAGATCGGGATCTGCAGTATTTT
TRBJ2-2,.,TRBV6-2/TRBV6-3,.,CASSYSNRVVTGELFF,TGTGCCAGCAGTTACTCGAATAGGGTTGTCACCGGGGAGCTGTTTTTT
TRBJ2-1,.,TRBV5-4,.,CASSLRGSERNEQFF,TGTGCCAGCAGCTTGAGGGGGTCGGAACGCAATGAGCAGTTCTTC
TRBJ1-1,.,TRBV7-9,TRBD1,CASSLAGGRIGTEAFF,TGTGCCAGCAGCTTAGCAGGGGGCCGGATTGGCACTGAAGCTTTCTTT
TRBJ2-3,many,TRBV14,TRBD1,CASSQVGLRDRGADTQYF,TGTGCCAGCAGCCAAGTTGGCCTCCGGGACAGGGGCGCAGATACGCAGTATTTT
TRBJ1-2,.,TRBV28,.,CASSSGAYYGYTF,TGTGCCAGCAGTTCCGGGGCCTACTATGGCTACACCTTC
TRBJ2-1,few,TRBV5-1,.,CASSEGVGDEQFF,TGCGCCAGCAGCGAGGGGGTAGGCGATGAGCAGTTCTTC
TRBJ1-4,many,TRBV11-2,.,CASSVGRVGEKLFF,TGTGCCAGCAGCGTGGGAAGGGTTGGGGAAAAACTGTTTTTT
TRBJ1-2,.,TRBV25-1,.,CASSELESGYTF,TGTGCCAGCAGTGAATTGGAGTCCGGCTACACCTTC
TRBJ1-1,many,TRBV5-1,.,CASSLGGWGNTEAFF,TGCGCCAGCAGCTTGGGCGGATGGGGGAACACTGAAGCTTTCTTT
TRBJ1-4,few,TRBV27,TRBD1,CASSSMSGTAPTNEKLFF,TGTGCCAGCAGTTCCATGTCCGGGACAGCTCCCACTAATGAAAAACTGTTTTTT
TRBJ1-1,few,TRBV7-2,.,CANLPSNTEAFF,TGTGCCAACTTACCGAGCAACACTGAAGCTTTCTTT
TRBJ1-2,.,TRBV6-2/TRBV6-3,.,CASSYLQNYGYTF,TGTGCCAGCAGTTATTTGCAGAACTATGGCTACACCTTC
TRBJ2-1,few,TRBV6-5,.,CASSLGPSQFF,TGTGCCAGCAGTCTGGGACCGTCTCAGTTCTTC
TRBJ1-3,many,TRBV5-1,.,CASSLYGDGNTIYF,TGCGCCAGCAGCTTGTACGGGGACGGCAACACCATATATTTT
TRBJ1-6,many,TRBV2,.,CASSDLSSESPLHF,TGTGCCAGCAGTGATCTCAGCTCAGAATCACCCCTCCACTTT
TRBJ1-1,.,TRBV11-2,TRBD1,CASTPKGAEDEAFF,TGTGCCAGCACCCCGAAGGGGGCGGAAGATGAAGCTTTCTTT
TRBJ1-5,many,TRBV6-5,.,CASSKQGGNQPQHF,TGTGCCAGCAGTAAACAGGGAGGCAATCAGCCCCAGCATTTT
TRBJ1-2,.,TRBV9,TRBD1,CASSEQGVLGYTF,TGTGCCAGCAGCGAACAGGGGGTTTTAGGCTACACCTTC
TRBJ1-6,many,TRBV6-2/TRBV6-3,.,CASSREDNSPLHF,TGTGCCAGCAGCAGGGAGGATAATTCACCCCTCCACTTT
TRBJ2-3,.,TRBV12-3/TRBV12-4,.,CASSFRRDSSTDTQYF,TGTGCCAGCAGTTTTAGAAGAGACTCTAGCACAGATACGCAGTATTTT
TRBJ2-3,.,TRBV2,TRBD2,CASSESAGGQATQYF,TGTGCCAGCAGTGAGTCAGCGGGGGGTCAGGCTACGCAGTATTTT
TRBJ1-1,.,TRBV7-2,.,CASSAGDRGFTEAFF,TGTGCCAGCAGCGCCGGGGACCGAGGGTTCACTGAAGCTTTCTTT
TRBJ2-1,few,TRBV30,.,CAWSVASNEQFF,TGTGCCTGGAGCGTTGCAAGTAATGAGCAGTTCTTC
TRBJ1-1,.,TRBV20-1,.,CSARRQGNTEAFF,TGCAGTGCTAGGCGCCAGGGAAACACTGAAGCTTTCTTT